The 21 T cell receptor beta chains reported below all come from one sample, sequenced in a study of T cells in Graves' hyperthyroidism and ophthalmopathy. TCR beta CDR3 region amplification was performed from RNA transcripts. Carried out on the TCR CDR3, a first-round RT-PCR used the HTBI primer set. TCRdb reanalysed the multiplex PCR reads using MiXCR and keeps one entry per CDR3 protein. The repertoire includes hundreds of thousands of distinct CDR3 sequences, around 20% of them detected once, and 30% to 40% sits in the top ten. The material sequenced was blood. These receptors originate from a man aged 25 to 40 with Graves' ophthalmopathy.

The sample holds a few counts of this clonotype. The chain is built from TRBV12-3 or TRBV12-4 and TRBJ2-1; D is unclear. The CDR3 has 13 amino acids. V was trimmed by 3 bases and J by 9 bases, leaving 12 bases between them. In DNA, the CDR3 is TGTGCCAGCAGTTTCTCATCCTACCCTGAGCAGTTCTTC. Translating it yields CASSFSSYPEQFF.

This clonotype was detected many times. This chain connects TRBV18 to TRBJ1-1; D is unclear. This CDR3 is built from 14 residues. Per the germline V gene, CDR1 is KGHSH and CDR2 is LQKENI. Trimming took 1 base from V and 1 from J, leaving 7 bases between them. DNA of the CDR3: TGTGCCAGCTCACCACGGGCGGGGAACACTGAAGCTTTCTTT. It codes for CASSPRAGNTEAFF.

V and J are TRBV20-1 and TRBJ2-1; 12 nucleotides align to TRBD2. Germline V lookup: CDR1 DFQATT, CDR2 SNEGSKA (reference sequence). The length of the CDR3 is 19 residues. Trimming took 2 bases from V and 0 from J; bases not matched to a gene: 11. The CDR3 bases are TGCAGTGCTAGAAAACCGGGACTAGCGGGCGGAAGCTCCTACAATGAGCAGTTCTTC. Amino acids: CSARKPGLAGGSSYNEQFF.

The chain combines TRBV30 with TRBJ2-7, with 12 bases aligning to TRBD2. Per germline, CDR1 GTSNPN and CDR2 SVGIG (reference sequence). The CDR3 has 19 amino acids. The trim removed 0 bases at V and 3 bases at J, leaving 15 bases unmatched. The DNA for the CDR3 is TGTGCCTGGAGTGTACTCGGGCTAGCGGGAGGGAGAGGCAACTACGAGCAGTACTTC. Protein: CAWSVLGLAGGRGNYEQYF.

This clonotype occurred many times. J is TRBJ1-1 and V is TRBV5-1; D gene uncertain. Trimming cost V 5 bases and J 0 bases, with 17 bases left between them. CDR1 and CDR2 from the germline V gene are SGHRS and YFSETQ. The CDR3 loop spans 16 amino acids. CDR3 nucleotides: TGCGCCAGCAGAACCGGGCCAAACCGATTGAACACTGAAGCTTTCTTT. This sequence encodes CASRTGPNRLNTEAFF.

V gene TRBV30 combines with J gene TRBJ2-5; TRBD2 agrees at 7 bases. CDR3 length: 15 residues. Germline-derived CDR1 and CDR2 are GTSNPN and SVGIG (reference sequence). Germline trimming cut 2 bases from V and 5 bases from J; bases unmatched to any gene: 11. The CDR3 is CAWSRGRLAQETQYF. The CDR3 bases are TGTGCCTGGAGTAGAGGGCGACTAGCACAGGAGACCCAGTACTTC.

The CDR3 loop is CASSSGQGAIDTQYF. The CDR3 region has the DNA TGTGCCAGCAGTTCGGGACAGGGGGCGATAGATACGCAGTATTTT. The chain carries TRBV25-1 and TRBJ2-3, with 12 bases lining up with TRBD1. The trim removed 5 bases at V and 5 bases at J, leaving 5 bases unmatched. Germline V gene sequence: CDR1 MGHDK, CDR2 SYGVNS. The CDR3 runs to 15 residues.

Ten or more counts support this clonotype. The V call is TRBV30, the J call TRBJ1-1; no definite D call. V gave up 4 bases and J gave up 4 bases, with 13 bases separating them. Germline V lookup: CDR1 GTSNPN, CDR2 SVGIG (reference sequence). The length of the CDR3 is 13 residues. CDR3 loop: CAWTPPDPTEAFF. The DNA of the CDR3 is TGTGCCTGGACGCCACCAGACCCCACTGAAGCTTTCTTT.

The chain couples TRBV5-6 to TRBJ2-1; D unresolved. This CDR3 is built from 12 residues. Germline assignment: CDR1 SGHDT and CDR2 YYEEEE. With 6 bases removed from V and 8 bases from J, the gap between germline ends came to 12 bases. The CDR3 sequence: CASNKRNYEQFF. DNA of the CDR3: TGTGCCAGCAACAAACGGAACTATGAGCAGTTCTTC.

In this sample, this clonotype turned up a few times. This CDR3 reads CSARSGRERNNEQFF. CDR3 DNA: TGCAGTGCTCGGTCGGGGCGGGAGCGAAACAATGAGCAGTTCTTC. The chain employs TRBV20-1 and TRBJ2-1; 7 bases line up with TRBD2. The CDR3 totals 15 residues. V gave up 5 bases and J gave up 5 bases; unmatched junction bases: 12. The germline CDR1 and CDR2 sequences are DFQATT and SNEGSKA (reference sequence).

This clonotype was recorded many times. The CDR3 loop is CASSPTSERDNEQFF. The CDR3 DNA reads as TGTGCCAGCAGTCCGACTAGCGAGAGAGACAATGAGCAGTTCTTC. The J gene is TRBJ2-1, the V gene TRBV2; 8 bases line up with TRBD2. Germline V gene sequence: CDR1 SNHLY, CDR2 FYNNEI. With V trimmed by 5 bases and J by 5 bases, 8 bases remained unmatched. The length of the CDR3 is 15 residues.

In its sample, this clonotype was seen a few times. The chain has TRBV6-1 and TRBJ2-7, with D possibly being TRBD1 (6 bases). Germline loops: CDR1 MNHNS, CDR2 SASEGT. With 6 bases removed from V and 3 bases from J, the gap between germline ends came to 12 bases. The CDR3 extends over 13 amino acids. The CDR3 DNA follows: TGTGCCAGCAGCTCCAGGGGATACTACGAGCAGTACTTC. Encoded protein: CASSSRGYYEQYF.

With regard to this clonotype: Sequence at one end of the junction differs from germline and may be a read error. The chain combines TRBV7-2 with TRBJ2-3, with 10 positions matching TRBD1. Germline V CDR1 and CDR2: SGHTA, FQGNSA. This CDR3 is built from 15 residues. In DNA form, the CDR3 reads TGTGCCATCAGCAAGGGGACAGGGGACAAAGATACGCAGTATTTT. The encoded protein is CAISKGTGDKDTQYF.

This chain uses TRBV9 with TRBJ1-6, with D possibly TRBD1 on 5 matching bases. The V gene's germline CDR1 is SGDLS and CDR2 YYNGEE. The CDR3 spans 14 residues. V was cut by 2 bases and J by 8 bases, with 11 bases left in between. Written as DNA, the CDR3 is TGTGCCAGCAGCGTCTCAGGGCCGGATTCACCCCTCCACTTT. It is translated as CASSVSGPDSPLHF.

Only a few counts were recorded for this clonotype. The chain joins TRBV2 to TRBJ2-4; tentatively, D is TRBD1 or TRBD2 (5 bases each). Trimming cost V 3 bases and J 3 bases, with 21 bases left between them. Germline lookup yields CDR1 SNHLY and CDR2 FYNNEI. The length of the CDR3 is 18 residues. CDR3 loop: CASSDAGTFSGGKNIQYF. The CDR3 DNA reads as TGTGCCAGCAGTGATGCCGGGACCTTCAGTGGAGGCAAAAACATTCAGTACTTC.

The chain carries TRBV27 and TRBJ2-2; D is possibly TRBD2 (6 bases). The CDR3 consists of 16 residues. V lost 3 bases to trimming and J lost 3 bases, with 14 bases between them. CDR1 and CDR2 from the germline V gene are MNHEY and SMNVEV (reference sequence). CDR3 DNA: TGTGCCAGCAGTTTCAATTCGGGACTCGACACCGGGGAGCTGTTTTTT. Translating gives CASSFNSGLDTGELFF.

The chain couples TRBV5-4 to TRBJ2-7; TRBD2 agrees at 8 bases. V lost 4 bases to trimming and J lost 0 bases; unmatched junction nucleotides: 6. CDR1 SGHNT and CDR2 YYREEE come from the germline V gene (reference sequence). This CDR3 is built from 15 residues. CDR3 protein: CASSLERESSYEQYF. CDR3 sequence (DNA): TGTGCCAGCAGCCTAGAGCGGGAGAGCTCCTACGAGCAGTACTTC.

This clonotype was counted at least ten times. This rearrangement joins TRBV5-1 to TRBJ1-1; perhaps TRBD1 as D (6 bases). Trimming took 0 bases from V and 6 from J, leaving 15 bases between them. Germline V gene sequence: CDR1 SGHRS, CDR2 YFSETQ. The length of the CDR3 is 15 residues. The CDR3 nucleotides read TGCGCCAGCAGCTTGGAGCGCAGGGGTTCGGCTGAAGCTTTCTTT. It is translated as CASSLERRGSAEAFF.

This chain links TRBV5-5 with TRBJ1-3; D possibly corresponds to TRBD1 (5 bases). The germline gives CDR1 SGHKS, CDR2 YYEKEE (reference sequence). V gave up 2 bases and J gave up 8 bases, with 11 bases separating them. The CDR3 totals 13 residues. CDR3 nucleotide sequence: TGTGCCAGCAGCTTCGGAGGGGTAGACACCATATATTTT. Its translation is CASSFGGVDTIYF.

This clonotype was found a few times. The chain has TRBV11-2 and TRBJ2-7; D uncertain. There are 16 residues in the CDR3. Trimming shortened V by 5 bases and J by 0 bases, and 17 bases separated the two germline ends. Germline V lookup: CDR1 SGHAT, CDR2 FQNNGV. CDR3 loop: CASSGRAKISSYEQYF. As DNA, the CDR3 is TGTGCCAGCAGCGGGCGTGCGAAAATCTCCTCCTACGAGCAGTACTTC.

This clonotype turned up a few times. V and J are TRBV28 and TRBJ2-1; no reliable D call. Germline-derived CDR1 and CDR2 are MDHEN and SYDVKM. This CDR3 region has 11 residues. V lost 8 bases to trimming and J lost 2 bases, with 4 bases between them. CDR3 coding DNA: TGTGCCAGCCACACCTACAATGAGCAGTTCTTC. It encodes CASHTYNEQFF.